This TCR beta chain appears in the sequencing data of a study of blood T cell repertoires in COVID-19. Trimming removed 1 base from V and 2 bases from J; junction bases left unmatched: 10. CDR1 LNHDA and CDR2 SQIVND come from the germline V gene (reference sequence). The CDR3 contains 17 residues. Authors' data handling: Reference gene primer amplification yielded estimated nucleated cell counts. Assay used: immunoSEQ multiplex PCR; TCRdb lists only in-frame clones, some missing. D and trimming come from the DNA, and the V and J calls and clone size come from that table. The table lists some 68,000 clones, 88% of them singletons, with roughly 2.3% in the top ten.

This TCR was sampled from a human donor in a cohort sampled during active COVID-19. The genes are TRBV19 and TRBJ2-5; TRBD2 agrees at 7 bases. What was sequenced was peripheral blood. CDR3 loop: CASSIVRRGAGQETQYF. The CDR3 DNA sequence: TGTGCCAGTAGTATAGTCCGCCGAGGAGCGGGGCAAGAGACCCAGTACTTC.